These 30 T cell receptor beta chains were sequenced from one sample in a study of blood T cell repertoires in COVID-19. Sequenced by immunoSEQ multiplex PCR; TCRdb stores in-frame clones only, minus some. The sample contains under 200,000 clones, approximately 79% of which appear only once. The sequenced sample was PBMCs or T cells enriched from blood (not recorded which). These receptors were obtained from an older woman with acute COVID-19.

The rearrangement links TRBV3-1 (or the pseudogene TRBV3-2) to TRBJ2-3; D remains unclear. The CDR3 consists of 15 residues. Trimming stripped 4 bases from V and 3 bases from J, with 14 bases between. The germline CDR1 and CDR2 sequences are LGHDT and YNNKEL (reference sequence). CDR3 residues: CASSPSGLGTDTQYF. The CDR3 DNA reads TGTGCCAGCAGCCCTTCAGGTCTTGGGACAGATACGCAGTATTTT.

The rearrangement uses TRBV7-9 and TRBJ1-1; a possible D gene is TRBD1 (6 bases). V was clipped by 7 bases and J by 4 bases, with 16 bases between them. The CDR3 spans 14 residues. In germline, CDR1 is SEHNR, CDR2 FQNEAQ (reference sequence). The CDR3 DNA reads as TGTGCCAGCATCGGCGGGGGGCGAGGCACTGAAGCTTTCTTT. It encodes CASIGGGRGTEAFF.

The gene calls are TRBV5-1 and TRBJ1-6; D is ambiguous. Trimming took 4 bases from V and 6 from J, leaving 23 bases between them. Germline CDR1 SGHRS, CDR2 YFSETQ. This CDR3 region has 18 residues. The CDR3 is CASSLGRLGLVGNSPLHF. In nucleotides, the CDR3 is TGCGCCAGCAGCCTTGGGAGACTCGGACTCGTTGGTAATTCACCCCTCCACTTT.

The chain carries TRBV11-2 and TRBJ2-7, with D maybe TRBD1 (5 bases). The V end lost 0 bases, the J end lost 3 bases, and 15 bases lay between the germline ends. In germline, CDR1 is SGHAT, CDR2 FQNNGV. There are 16 residues in the CDR3. The CDR3 loop is CASSLDPLGQGYEQYF. In nucleotides, the CDR3 is TGTGCCAGCAGCTTAGATCCCCTGGGGCAAGGCTACGAGCAGTACTTC.

The J gene is TRBJ2-3, the V gene TRBV9; TRBD2 might be the D (7 bases). Trimming cost V 0 bases and J 1 base, with 15 bases left between them. This CDR3 has 17 residues. In germline, CDR1 is SGDLS, CDR2 YYNGEE. The CDR3 nucleotides read TGTGCCAGCAGCGTAGTCGGAGGGGGGGGCCGCACAGATACGCAGTATTTT. Protein product: CASSVVGGGGRTDTQYF.

This clone was counted once. The chain employs TRBV29-1 and TRBJ2-5, with D tentatively TRBD2 (5 bases). Germline V gene lookup returns CDR1 SQVTM and CDR2 ANQGSEA. CDR3 length: 13 amino acids. V lost 5 bases and J 5 bases, leaving 15 bases between the germline ends. This chain's CDR3 is CSVRGVWVETQYF. DNA of the CDR3: TGCAGCGTTCGGGGTGTTTGGGTGGAGACCCAGTACTTC. Variable domain in full (rest from reference TRBV29-1 and TRBJ2-5): SAVISQKPSRDICQRGTSLTIQCQVDSQVTMMFWYRQQPGQSLTLIATANQGSEATYESGFVIDKFPISRPNLTFSTLTVSNMSPEDSSIYLCSVRGVWVETQYFGPGTRLLVL.

The rearrangement joins TRBV4-3 to TRBJ1-2; D is undetermined. Trimming took 0 bases from V and 0 from J, leaving 8 bases between them. In germline, CDR1 is LGHNA, CDR2 YSLEER. The CDR3 runs 15 residues. CDR3 in amino acids: CASSQDRRSNYGYTF. In DNA, the CDR3 is TGCGCCAGCAGCCAAGATAGGAGATCTAACTATGGCTACACCTTC.

The rearrangement links TRBV18 to TRBJ1-6, with no clear D. From germline, CDR1 is KGHSH and CDR2 LQKENI. Trimming cost V 3 bases and J 0 bases, with 15 bases left between them. The CDR3 contains 18 residues. In DNA form, the CDR3 reads TGTGCCAGCTCACCTCTTTCGACGGGAATCTCCTATAATTCACCCCTCCACTTT. Translating it yields CASSPLSTGISYNSPLHF.

This clone has only one observation. The chain is built from TRBV7-9 and TRBJ1-5; the D gene is possibly TRBD1 (5 bases). Deletions cut 4 bases from V and 7 bases from J, with 23 bases between. The CDR3 covers 17 residues. Germline-derived CDR1 and CDR2 are SEHNR and FQNEAQ (reference sequence). The DNA of the CDR3 is TGTGCCAGCAGCTCGACCCCAGGCGGACACGAGCCCCAGCCCCAGCATTTT. It is translated as CASSSTPGGHEPQPQHF.

This clone was counted a single time. The rearrangement links TRBV7-2 to TRBJ1-5, with 7 bases identical to TRBD1. V lost 1 base to trimming and J lost 2 bases; unmatched junction nucleotides: 2. The CDR3 contains 15 residues. Germline V CDR1 and CDR2: SGHTA, FQGNSA. The CDR3 reads CASSLVGGGNQPQHF. Written as DNA, the CDR3 is TGTGCCAGCAGCTTAGTAGGGGGCGGCAATCAGCCCCAGCATTTT.

This clone was recorded once. The chain combines TRBV19 with TRBJ1-5; 8 bases line up with TRBD1. Per germline, CDR1 LNHDA and CDR2 SQIVND (reference sequence). The V gene end was trimmed by 5 bases and the J gene end by 1 base; junction bases not matched to a gene: 7. This CDR3 contains 16 residues. CDR3 protein: CASSAAGGGSNQPQHF. The CDR3 DNA reads as TGTGCCAGTAGTGCGGCAGGGGGCGGGAGCAATCAGCCCCAGCATTTT.

V is TRBV18 and J is TRBJ1-1; 8 bases are a match to TRBD1. CDR1 and CDR2 (germline): KGHSH, LQKENI. J lost 0 bases, V lost 4 bases, and 1 base had no gene match. CDR3 length: 14 residues. The CDR3 is CASSRDRLNTEAFF. The CDR3 nucleotides read TGTGCCAGCTCACGGGACAGGTTGAACACTGAAGCTTTCTTT. The variable domain in full, completed from reference TRBV18 and TRBJ1-1, reads NAGVMQNPRHLVRRRGQEARLRCSPMKGHSHVYWYRQLPEEGLKFMVYLQKENIIDESGMPKERFSAEFPKEGPSILRIQQVVRGDSAAYFCASSRDRLNTEAFFGQGTRLTVV.

This chain links TRBV11-3 with TRBJ2-1, with 9 bases aligning to TRBD2. CDR3 length equals 16 residues. CDR1 SGHNT and CDR2 YENEEA come from the germline V gene. After removal of 5 bases from V and 1 base from J, the junction contained 6 bases not matched to a gene. The CDR3 nucleotides read TGTGCCAGCAGCAGTAGCGGGAGCGGATCCTACAATGAGCAGTTCTTC. Amino acids: CASSSSGSGSYNEQFF.

The V and J genes are TRBV28 and TRBJ1-2, with TRBD1 identical over 9 bases. Germline V gene sequence: CDR1 MDHEN, CDR2 SYDVKM. V gave up 6 bases and J gave up 5 bases; unmatched junction bases: 13. The CDR3 runs to 16 residues. For the CDR3, the DNA is TGTGCCAGCAGCCGCCTTCATCAGGGACAGGGTTATGGCTACACCTTC. Protein sequence: CASSRLHQGQGYGYTF.

This clone appeared a few times. DNA for the CDR3: TGTGCCAGCAGCCCCAAGACTAATCCCTATGAGCAGTTCTTC. It encodes CASSPKTNPYEQFF. The rearrangement joins TRBV7-2 to TRBJ2-1, with TRBD2 as a possible D gene (5 bases). Germline values: CDR1 SGHTA, CDR2 FQGNSA. V lost 5 bases and J 8 bases, leaving 16 bases between the germline ends. CDR3 size: 14 residues.

This sequence joins TRBV7-2 and TRBJ1-4; D perhaps matches TRBD1 (6 bases). CDR1 is SGHTA, CDR2 FQGNSA, per germline. The CDR3 spans 16 residues. Trimming removed 4 bases at V and 8 bases at J, with 20 bases between. CDR3 in DNA: TGTGCCAGCAGCTCAAACTCGGGGGGCGGAGGGGAAAAACTGTTTTTT. Its translation is CASSSNSGGGGEKLFF.

The gene calls are TRBV13 and TRBJ2-3; D is perhaps TRBD2 (5 bases). This CDR3 has 16 amino acids. Trimming shortened V by 0 bases and J by 4 bases, and 14 bases separated the two germline ends. Germline loops: CDR1 PRHDT, CDR2 FYEKMQ (reference sequence). The CDR3 loop reads CASSLGSSTIPDTQYF. DNA of the CDR3: TGTGCCAGCAGCTTAGGGTCTAGCACCATCCCAGATACGCAGTATTTT.

The CDR3 DNA reads as TGTGCCTGGAGTTTGACAGGGGTGATCTACGAGCAGTACTTC. It yields the protein CAWSLTGVIYEQYF. V usage is TRBV30 and J usage is TRBJ2-7; the match to TRBD1 covers 8 bases. Germline CDR1 reads GTSNPN; CDR2 reads SVGIG (reference sequence). This CDR3 is built from 14 residues. The V and J ends lost 2 bases and 3 bases, in that order; junction bases with no gene match: 6. Based on the CDR3 plus reference TRBV30 and TRBJ2-7, the full variable domain is SQTIHQWPATLVQPVGSPLSLECTVEGTSNPNLYWYRQAAGRGLQLLFYSVGIGQISSEVPQNLSASRPQDRQFILSSKKLLLSDSGFYLCAWSLTGVIYEQYFGPGTRLTVT.

V gene TRBV4-2 combines with J gene TRBJ1-4, with unresolved D. There are 13 residues in the CDR3. The V gene's germline CDR1 is LGHNA and CDR2 YNFKEQ. The germline V and J ends were trimmed by 0 bases and 7 bases, with 6 bases remaining between them. This CDR3 is CASSQDYREKLFF. CDR3 coding DNA: TGTGCCAGCAGCCAAGATTATCGTGAAAAACTGTTTTTT.

In its sample, this clone was seen a few times. V gene TRBV27 combines with J gene TRBJ2-1; 11 bases align to TRBD2. V lost 4 bases to trimming and J lost 7 bases; unmatched junction nucleotides: 6. From germline, CDR1 is MNHEY and CDR2 SMNVEV (reference sequence). This CDR3 comprises 15 residues. The CDR3 loop reads CASSSRLAGINEQFF. The CDR3 coding sequence is TGTGCCAGCAGTTCACGACTAGCGGGGATAAATGAGCAGTTCTTC.

This chain connects TRBV4-3 to TRBJ2-1; no clear D gene. This CDR3 comprises 14 residues. V was clipped by 0 bases and J by 6 bases, with 9 bases between them. CDR1 is LGHNA and CDR2 is YSLEER in the germline V gene. DNA of the CDR3: TGCGCCAGCAGCCAAGATTGGGCGATCAATGAGCAGTTCTTC. Amino acids: CASSQDWAINEQFF.

V and J are TRBV7-2 and TRBJ2-1; D gene unclear. Per the germline V gene, CDR1 is SGHTA and CDR2 is FQGNSA. The CDR3 sequence is 13 residues long. The V gene lost 3 bases and the J gene lost 7 bases, with 10 bases spanning the gap. CDR3 loop: CASSFSAMNEQFF. CDR3 DNA sequence: TGTGCCAGCAGCTTCTCAGCGATGAATGAGCAGTTCTTC.

V usage is TRBV27 and J usage is TRBJ1-2; 7 bases are a match to TRBD1. The J segment lost 4 bases and the V segment lost 3 bases, leaving 5 bases of the junction unmatched. This CDR3 is 14 amino acids long. Per germline, CDR1 MNHEY and CDR2 SMNVEV (reference sequence). This chain's CDR3 is CASSLTGKIYGYTF. CDR3 coding DNA: TGTGCCAGCAGTTTGACAGGGAAAATCTATGGCTACACCTTC.

This chain connects TRBV5-1 to TRBJ1-1; 8 nucleotides line up with TRBD1. CDR1 and CDR2 (germline): SGHRS, YFSETQ. This CDR3 is 14 amino acids long. The V gene end was trimmed by 5 bases and the J gene end by 1 base; junction bases not matched to a gene: 4. The CDR3: CASSFRGQNTEAFF. DNA for the CDR3: TGCGCCAGCAGTTTCAGGGGGCAGAACACTGAAGCTTTCTTT. Full variable domain (missing parts from reference TRBV5-1 and TRBJ1-1): KAGVTQTPRYLIKTRGQQVTLSCSPISGHRSVSWYQQTPGQGLQFLFEYFSETQRNKGNFPGRFSGRQFSNSRSEMNVSTLELGDSALYLCASSFRGQNTEAFFGQGTRLTVV.

This clone was detected many times. V and J are TRBV19 and TRBJ2-7; TRBD1 might be the D (6 bases). Trimming removed 4 bases from V and 7 bases from J, with 14 bases in between. Looked up from germline, CDR1 is LNHDA and CDR2 is SQIVND (reference sequence). This CDR3 comprises 13 residues. The chain's CDR3 is CASSRGQTAEQYF. Here the CDR3 DNA reads TGTGCCAGTAGTAGAGGACAGACCGCGGAGCAGTACTTC. Filled out from reference TRBV19 and TRBJ2-7, the complete variable domain reads DGGITQSPKYLFRKEGQNVTLSCEQNLNHDAMYWYRQDPGQGLRLIYYSQIVNDFQKGDIAEGYSVSREKKESFPLTVTSAQKNPTAFYLCASSRGQTAEQYFGPGTRLTVT.

About this clone: A much larger clone differs by one base, so this may be a read error. This chain links TRBV5-4 with TRBJ1-6; 10 nucleotides align to TRBD1. Losses at the gene ends were 4 bases for V and 7 bases for J; bases not matched to a gene: 2. The CDR3 sequence is 14 residues long. Germline V gene data show CDR1 as SGHNT and CDR2 as YYREEE (reference sequence). The CDR3 protein is CASSRDRGNSPLHF. The CDR3 bases are TGTGCCAGCAGCCGGGACAGGGGAAATTCACCCCTCCACTTT.

The chain links TRBV11-2 to TRBJ1-2; tentatively, D is TRBD1 (5 bases). The germline V and J ends were trimmed by 6 bases and 8 bases, with 19 bases remaining between them. CDR3 size: 14 residues. Germline lookup yields CDR1 SGHAT and CDR2 FQNNGV. CDR3 DNA sequence: TGTGCCAGCAGTACCCGGCAGGGAACGTTAGGCTACACCTTC. Translated, it gives CASSTRQGTLGYTF.

This sequence joins TRBV2 and TRBJ1-2, with 8 bases fitting TRBD1. The V gene's germline CDR1 is SNHLY and CDR2 FYNNEI. With 4 bases clipped from V and 8 bases from J, the junction kept 6 bases outside the gene matches. This CDR3 region has 13 residues. The DNA of the CDR3 is TGTGCCAGCAGTGGACAGGGGCGAGGCGGCTACACCTTC. Residues: CASSGQGRGGYTF.

The chain couples TRBV7-9 to TRBJ2-1, with 9 positions matching TRBD2. Trimming removed 1 base from V and 7 bases from J; junction bases left unmatched: 8. The germline V gene has CDR1 SEHNR and CDR2 FQNEAQ (reference sequence). There are 16 residues in the CDR3. The CDR3 loop is CASSLGGGGARNEQFF. The CDR3 nucleotides read TGTGCCAGCAGCTTAGGTGGCGGGGGGGCTCGGAATGAGCAGTTCTTC.

This rearrangement joins TRBV7-9 to TRBJ1-1; 7 bases align to TRBD1. Germline lookup yields CDR1 SEHNR and CDR2 FQNEAQ (reference sequence). V lost 0 bases to trimming and J lost 4 bases; unmatched junction nucleotides: 5. The CDR3 is 15 residues long. The CDR3 loop is CASSLATGRGTEAFF. In nucleotides, the CDR3 is TGTGCCAGCAGCTTAGCGACAGGGAGAGGCACTGAAGCTTTCTTT.